These T cell receptor beta chains were read from a single sample in a study of PD-1 blockade in classical Hodgkin lymphoma. The assay was immunoSEQ multiplex PCR, and TCRdb's table has in-frame clones only and misses some. The table shows about 110,000 clones, with about 89% occurring only once. The specimen comprised peripheral blood mononuclear cells (PBMCs), sampled before the second cycle of nivolumab. Receptor source: a human donor with classical Hodgkin lymphoma. The CDR3 runs from the conserved cysteine through the conserved F or W. A D gene is named only where the DNA matches it firmly. The size entry is marked missing in some rows and otherwise reads once, few, many or a size class.

>-|TRBJ1-4|TRBV7-6|TRBD1
CASSPTPGQGEKLFF
TGTGCCAGCAGCCCGACTCCGGGACAGGGGGAAAAACTGTTTTTT
>-|TRBJ2-5|TRBV4-3|TRBD2
CASSQVARGYQETQYF
TGCGCCAGCAGCCAAGTGGCGCGGGGGTACCAAGAGACCCAGTACTTC
>-|TRBJ1-1|TRBV14|-
CASSQGAGGGTEAFF
TGTGCCAGCAGCCAAGGGGCGGGAGGGGGCACTGAAGCTTTCTTT
>-|TRBJ1-2|TRBV4-1|-
CASSHHTDPGYTF
TGCGCCAGCAGCCATCATACAGATCCAGGCTACACCTTC
>-|TRBJ2-3|TRBV10-3|TRBD2
CAISESPSGSSTDTQYF
TGTGCCATCAGTGAGTCCCCTAGCGGGTCCAGCACAGATACGCAGTATTTT
>-|TRBJ2-7|TRBV7-2|TRBD2
CASSLGLASEQYF
TGTGCCAGCAGCTTAGGACTAGCTTCCGAGCAGTACTTC
>-|TRBJ2-3|TRBV29-1|TRBD2
CSVASGRVPDTQYF
TGCAGCGTTGCCAGCGGGAGGGTTCCCGATACGCAGTATTTT
>once|TRBJ2-1|TRBV6-4|-
CASSALSGAYNEQFF
TGTGCCAGCAGTGCCCTATCGGGCGCTTACAATGAGCAGTTCTTC
>-|TRBJ2-7|TRBV11-2|TRBD2
CASSLPGYGTSAYEQYF
TGTGCCAGCAGCTTACCGGGGTATGGGACTAGCGCCTACGAGCAGTACTTC
>-|TRBJ2-1|TRBV6-6|-
CASSYSSPDEQFF
TGTGCCAGCAGTTACTCGAGCCCGGATGAGCAGTTCTTC
>-|TRBJ2-2|TRBV5-1|TRBD1
CASSFTGGIGTGELFF
TGCGCCAGCAGCTTTACAGGGGGCATCGGCACCGGGGAGCTGTTTTTT
>-|TRBJ2-2|TRBV23-1|-
CASSQSKFPGANTGELFF
TGCGCCAGCAGTCAATCGAAGTTTCCGGGGGCGAACACCGGGGAGCTGTTTTTT
>-|TRBJ1-4|TRBV4-1|-
CASSQVPELNEKLFF
TGCGCCAGCAGCCAGGTACCGGAACTTAATGAAAAACTGTTTTTT
>few|TRBJ2-7|TRBV5-5|TRBD2
CASSINPGTSQSYEQYF
TGTGCCAGCAGCATCAACCCCGGGACTAGCCAATCCTACGAGCAGTACTTC
>-|TRBJ1-3|TRBV7-9|-
CASSLSGNTIYF
TGTGCCAGCAGCTTAAGTGGAAACACCATATATTTT
>-|TRBJ1-6|TRBV5-4|TRBD1
CASSPRTGVNSPLHF
TGTGCCAGCAGCCCAAGGACAGGGGTGAATTCACCCCTCCACTTT
>-|TRBJ1-6|TRBV6-5|-
CASSLRAIYNSPLHF
TGTGCCAGCAGTCTTCGGGCCATCTATAATTCACCCCTCCACTTT
>-|TRBJ2-2|TRBV7-2|TRBD1
CASSYRGLFSGELFF
TGTGCCAGCAGCTATAGGGGGCTCTTTTCCGGGGAGCTGTTTTTT
>-|TRBJ2-7|TRBV2|-
CATCRAREMCSYEQYF
TGTGCCACATGTAGGGCCCGGGAAATGTGTTCGTACGAGCAGTACTTC
>-|TRBJ1-1|TRBV6-5|-
CASSWGPLAEAFF
TGTGCCAGCAGTTGGGGACCGCTTGCGGAAGCTTTCTTT
>once|TRBJ2-1|TRBV27|TRBD2
CASSFTSGYNEQFF
TGTGCCAGCAGTTTCACTAGCGGGTACAATGAGCAGTTCTTC
>-|TRBJ2-1|TRBV4-2|-
CASSQARGSNEQFF
TGTGCCAGCAGCCAAGCCCGGGGGTCCAATGAGCAGTTCTTC
>-|TRBJ2-3|TRBV21-1|-
CASSKDRTAGTDTQYF
TGTGCCAGCAGCAAAGACAGGACAGCGGGCACAGATACGCAGTATTTT
>-|TRBJ1-2|TRBV7-9|TRBD1
CASSFRDSYGYTF
TGTGCCAGCAGCTTCCGGGACAGCTATGGCTACACCTTC
>few|TRBJ1-1|TRBV19|TRBD1
CASGQGANTEAFF
TGTGCCAGTGGGCAGGGGGCGAACACTGAAGCTTTCTTT
>-|TRBJ2-5|TRBV7-2|-
CASSSGIGDLETQYF
TGTGCCAGCAGCTCGGGGATAGGGGATCTCGAGACCCAGTACTTC
>-|TRBJ2-5|TRBV25-1|TRBD1
CASSEWGTGEETQYF
TGTGCCAGCAGTGAATGGGGGACAGGAGAGGAGACCCAGTACTTC
>-|TRBJ1-1|TRBV5-5|-
CASSRQGPMNTEAFF
TGTGCCAGCAGCCGCCAGGGACCGATGAACACTGAAGCTTTCTTT
>-|TRBJ2-7|TRBV28|-
CASRYTGSYEQYF
TGTGCCAGCAGATATACAGGGTCCTACGAGCAGTACTTC
>-|TRBJ2-5|TRBV18|TRBD2
CASSPLAGLEETQYF
TGTGCCAGCTCACCTTTAGCGGGGTTAGAAGAGACCCAGTACTTC
>-|TRBJ1-4|TRBV21-1|-
CASSSPGQGFF
TGTGCCAGCAGCTCACCGGGACAGGGCTTCTTT
>-|TRBJ1-1|TRBV18|-
CASSSDTTRGGTEAFF
TGTGCCAGCTCATCCGATACGACCAGGGGTGGCACTGAAGCTTTCTTT
>-|TRBJ2-1|TRBV18|TRBD2
CASSPFPRGGWDNEQFF
TGTGCCAGCTCACCATTTCCCCGGGGGGGTTGGGACAATGAGCAGTTCTTC
>-|TRBJ1-1|TRBV5-1|-
CASSLATINTEAFF
TGCGCCAGCAGCTTGGCGACGATCAACACTGAAGCTTTCTTT
>-|TRBJ2-5|TRBV4-3|-
CASSQDIGAETQYF
TGCGCCAGCAGCCAAGACATTGGGGCGGAGACCCAGTACTTC
>-|TRBJ1-2|TRBV4-2|-
CASSQSGGWGGYTF
TGTGCCAGCAGCCAATCCGGGGGTTGGGGTGGCTACACCTTC
>-|TRBJ1-1|TRBV6-5|TRBD1
CASTRTGMNTEAFF
TGTGCCAGTACCAGGACAGGGATGAACACTGAAGCTTTCTTT
>-|TRBJ2-7|TRBV30|-
CAWTRRDLFSEQYF
TGTGCCTGGACTCGTCGGGACCTCTTCTCCGAGCAGTACTTC
>-|TRBJ2-7|TRBV6-5|-
CASSYSIGVGTYEQYF
TGTGCCAGCAGTTACTCGATTGGTGTTGGGACCTACGAGCAGTACTTC
>-|TRBJ1-2|TRBV19|-
CASSTSPGPTGYGYTF
TGTGCCAGTAGTACATCCCCCGGGCCTACGGGCTATGGCTACACCTTC
>-|TRBJ1-2|TRBV5-8|-
CASSGGLKKGSNYGYTF
TGTGCCAGCAGCGGGGGACTCAAAAAAGGTTCTAACTATGGCTACACCTTC
>-|TRBJ2-6|TRBV18|-
CASSRLLEGANVLTF
TGTGCCAGCTCACGGCTTTTGGAGGGGGCCAACGTCCTGACTTTC